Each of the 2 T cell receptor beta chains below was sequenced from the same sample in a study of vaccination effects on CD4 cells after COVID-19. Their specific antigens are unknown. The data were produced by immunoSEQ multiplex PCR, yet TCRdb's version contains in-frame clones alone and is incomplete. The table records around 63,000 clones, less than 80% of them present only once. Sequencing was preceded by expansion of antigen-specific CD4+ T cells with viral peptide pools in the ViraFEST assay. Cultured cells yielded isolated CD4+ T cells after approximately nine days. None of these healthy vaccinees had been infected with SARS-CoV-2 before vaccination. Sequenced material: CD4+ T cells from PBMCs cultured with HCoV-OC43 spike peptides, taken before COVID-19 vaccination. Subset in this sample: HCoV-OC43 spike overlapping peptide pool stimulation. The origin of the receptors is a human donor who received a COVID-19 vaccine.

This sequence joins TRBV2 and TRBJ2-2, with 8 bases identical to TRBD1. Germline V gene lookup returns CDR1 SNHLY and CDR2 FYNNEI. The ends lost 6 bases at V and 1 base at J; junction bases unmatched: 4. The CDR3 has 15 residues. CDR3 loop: CASREGTGNTGELFF. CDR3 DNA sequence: TGTGCCAGCAGGGAGGGGACAGGGAACACCGGGGAGCTGTTTTTT.

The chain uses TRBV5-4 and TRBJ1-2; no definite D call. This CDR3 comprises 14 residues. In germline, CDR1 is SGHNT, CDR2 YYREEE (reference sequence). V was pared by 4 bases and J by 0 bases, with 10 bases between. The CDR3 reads CASSAILTNYGYTF. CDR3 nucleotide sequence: TGTGCCAGCAGCGCGATTTTGACTAACTATGGCTACACCTTC. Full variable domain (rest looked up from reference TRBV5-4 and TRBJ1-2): ETGVTQSPTHLIKTRGQQVTLRCSSQSGHNTVSWYQQALGQGPQFIFQYYREEENGRGNFPPRFSGLQFPNYSSELNVNALELDDSALYLCASSAILTNYGYTFGSGTRLTVV.